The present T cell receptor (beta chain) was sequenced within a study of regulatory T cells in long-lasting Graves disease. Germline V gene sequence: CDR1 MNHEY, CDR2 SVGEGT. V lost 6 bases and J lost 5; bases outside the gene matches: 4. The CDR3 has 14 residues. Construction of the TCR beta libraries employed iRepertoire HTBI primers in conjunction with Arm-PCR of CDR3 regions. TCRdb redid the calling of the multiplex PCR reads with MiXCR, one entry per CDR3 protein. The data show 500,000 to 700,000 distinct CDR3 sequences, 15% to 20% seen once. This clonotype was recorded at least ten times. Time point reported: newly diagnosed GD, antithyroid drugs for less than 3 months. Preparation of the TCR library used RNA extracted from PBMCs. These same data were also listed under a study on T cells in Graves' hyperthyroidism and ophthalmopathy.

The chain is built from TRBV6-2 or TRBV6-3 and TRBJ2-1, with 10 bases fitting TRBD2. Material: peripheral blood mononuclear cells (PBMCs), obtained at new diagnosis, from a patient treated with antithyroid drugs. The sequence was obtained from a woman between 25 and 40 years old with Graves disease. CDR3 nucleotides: TGTGCCAGCAGAACTAGCGGGAAGGACAATGAGCAGTTCTTC. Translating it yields CASRTSGKDNEQFF.